The rows below give T cell receptor beta chains drawn from one sample of a study of cytomegalovirus exposure and HLA in healthy donors. Generated by immunoSEQ multiplex PCR, the TCRdb table keeps only in-frame clones and is missing some. The sample yields more than 70,000 clones, 70% seen once. The sequenced sample consisted of PBMCs. These receptors originate from a woman in her fifties or sixties in good health and CMV-seropositive. The CDR3 runs from the conserved cysteine through the conserved F or W. The order of the fields is clone size, CDR3 length, J gene, V gene, D gene, CDR3 protein, CDR3 DNA. A D gene is named only where the DNA matches it firmly. Not every row has a clone size; where given, it reads once, few, many or a size class.

clone size: .
CDR3 length: 18
J gene: TRBJ2-3
V gene: TRBV4-3
D gene: TRBD2
CDR3 protein: CASSQVYAGGFLTDTQYF
CDR3 DNA: TGCGCCAGCAGCCAAGTTTATGCGGGAGGATTCTTGACAGATACGCAGTATTTT

clone size: few
CDR3 length: 14
J gene: TRBJ2-7
V gene: TRBV18
D gene: .
CDR3 protein: CASSPRQGHYEQYF
CDR3 DNA: TGTGCCAGCTCACCACGGCAGGGACACTACGAGCAGTACTTC

clone size: .
CDR3 length: 15
J gene: TRBJ2-3
V gene: TRBV5-1
D gene: .
CDR3 protein: CASSLGDKSTDTQYF
CDR3 DNA: TGCGCCAGCAGCTTGGGGGACAAAAGCACAGATACGCAGTATTTT

clone size: .
CDR3 length: 17
J gene: TRBJ1-6
V gene: TRBV13
D gene: .
CDR3 protein: CASSNRDSSSYNSPLHF
CDR3 DNA: TGTGCCAGCAGCAACCGGGACTCCAGCTCCTATAATTCACCCCTCCACTTT

clone size: few
CDR3 length: 18
J gene: TRBJ2-1
V gene: TRBV30
D gene: TRBD2
CDR3 protein: CAWGPGLAGLRSYNEQFF
CDR3 DNA: TGTGCCTGGGGCCCGGGACTAGCGGGATTAAGGTCCTACAATGAGCAGTTCTTC

clone size: .
CDR3 length: 16
J gene: TRBJ1-1
V gene: TRBV29-1
D gene: TRBD1
CDR3 protein: CSVEDLWTGMNTEAFF
CDR3 DNA: TGCAGCGTTGAAGATCTCTGGACAGGGATGAACACTGAAGCTTTCTTT

clone size: .
CDR3 length: 14
J gene: TRBJ2-5
V gene: TRBV5-1
D gene: .
CDR3 protein: CASSRDLGVETQYF
CDR3 DNA: TGCGCCAGCAGCCGGGACTTGGGGGTGGAGACCCAGTACTTC

clone size: .
CDR3 length: 13
J gene: TRBJ1-6
V gene: TRBV5-1
D gene: .
CDR3 protein: CASSLDGNSPLHF
CDR3 DNA: TGCGCCAGCAGCTTGGACGGGAATTCACCCCTCCACTTT

clone size: .
CDR3 length: 14
J gene: TRBJ2-7
V gene: TRBV28
D gene: .
CDR3 protein: CASSPPTGTYEQYF
CDR3 DNA: TGTGCCAGCAGTCCCCCGACAGGTACCTACGAGCAGTACTTC

clone size: .
CDR3 length: 14
J gene: TRBJ1-5
V gene: TRBV30
D gene: TRBD1
CDR3 protein: CAWSGQGAGQPQHF
CDR3 DNA: TGTGCCTGGAGTGGACAGGGGGCGGGTCAGCCCCAGCATTTT

clone size: .
CDR3 length: 13
J gene: TRBJ2-7
V gene: TRBV28
D gene: .
CDR3 protein: CASSGHTGSEQYF
CDR3 DNA: TGTGCCAGCAGTGGACACACAGGGTCCGAGCAGTACTTC

clone size: .
CDR3 length: 13
J gene: TRBJ1-2
V gene: TRBV27
D gene: TRBD1
CDR3 protein: CASSFDRGFGYTF
CDR3 DNA: TGTGCCAGCAGTTTCGACAGGGGGTTTGGCTACACCTTC

clone size: .
CDR3 length: 21
J gene: TRBJ2-7
V gene: TRBV4-2
D gene: TRBD2
CDR3 protein: CASSQDSTAGLAGGRAYEQYF
CDR3 DNA: TGTGCCAGCAGCCAAGATTCTACCGCCGGACTAGCGGGAGGAAGAGCCTACGAGCAGTACTTC

clone size: .
CDR3 length: 16
J gene: TRBJ2-7
V gene: TRBV27
D gene: .
CDR3 protein: CASSLSGLPLLDEQYF
CDR3 DNA: TGTGCCAGCAGTTTATCGGGGCTGCCACTCCTAGACGAGCAGTACTTC

clone size: few
CDR3 length: 15
J gene: TRBJ2-7
V gene: TRBV5-1
D gene: .
CDR3 protein: CASSLAGGPNYEQYF
CDR3 DNA: TGCGCCAGCAGCTTGGCCGGGGGTCCCAACTACGAGCAGTACTTC

clone size: .
CDR3 length: 16
J gene: TRBJ2-4
V gene: TRBV4-1
D gene: .
CDR3 protein: CASSQVPDRAWDIQYF
CDR3 DNA: TGCGCCAGCAGCCAAGTCCCGGACAGAGCCTGGGACATTCAGTACTTC

clone size: .
CDR3 length: 16
J gene: TRBJ1-2
V gene: TRBV2
D gene: .
CDR3 protein: CASSESGGRGNYGYTF
CDR3 DNA: TGTGCCAGCAGTGAATCGGGGGGAAGGGGGAACTATGGCTACACCTTC

clone size: .
CDR3 length: 16
J gene: TRBJ1-4
V gene: TRBV11-3
D gene: TRBD1
CDR3 protein: CASSLEQGITDEKLFF
CDR3 DNA: TGTGCCAGCAGCTTAGAACAGGGGATTACGGATGAAAAACTGTTTTTT

clone size: .
CDR3 length: 14
J gene: TRBJ2-1
V gene: TRBV6-5
D gene: .
CDR3 protein: CASRSVAVYNEQFF
CDR3 DNA: TGTGCCAGCAGATCAGTAGCGGTTTACAATGAGCAGTTCTTC

clone size: .
CDR3 length: 12
J gene: TRBJ2-1
V gene: TRBV6-1
D gene: .
CDR3 protein: CASSETSNEQFF
CDR3 DNA: TGTGCCAGCAGTGAAACAAGCAATGAGCAGTTCTTC

clone size: .
CDR3 length: 12
J gene: TRBJ2-5
V gene: TRBV30
D gene: .
CDR3 protein: CAWSVSQETQYF
CDR3 DNA: TGTGCCTGGAGTGTGAGTCAAGAGACCCAGTACTTC

clone size: .
CDR3 length: 14
J gene: TRBJ1-2
V gene: TRBV6-5
D gene: TRBD1
CDR3 protein: CASSLTGALYGYTF
CDR3 DNA: TGTGCCAGCAGTTTAACAGGGGCTCTCTATGGCTACACCTTC

clone size: .
CDR3 length: 15
J gene: TRBJ1-5
V gene: TRBV30
D gene: TRBD1
CDR3 protein: CAWSAGTGGGQPQHF
CDR3 DNA: TGTGCCTGGAGTGCCGGGACAGGGGGCGGACAGCCCCAGCATTTT

clone size: .
CDR3 length: 15
J gene: TRBJ1-2
V gene: TRBV18
D gene: .
CDR3 protein: CASSPPVRGDYGYTF
CDR3 DNA: TGTGCCAGCTCACCACCGGTCCGGGGGGATTATGGCTACACCTTC

clone size: medium-sized
CDR3 length: 15
J gene: TRBJ2-1
V gene: TRBV27
D gene: TRBD1
CDR3 protein: CASSADRDSYNEQFF
CDR3 DNA: TGTGCCAGCAGTGCGGACCGGGACAGTTACAATGAGCAGTTCTTC

clone size: .
CDR3 length: 16
J gene: TRBJ2-2
V gene: TRBV4-1
D gene: .
CDR3 protein: CASSQDLSWNTGELFF
CDR3 DNA: TGCGCCAGCAGCCAAGATTTGAGCTGGAACACCGGGGAGCTGTTTTTT

clone size: .
CDR3 length: 14
J gene: TRBJ1-5
V gene: TRBV5-1
D gene: .
CDR3 protein: CASSLGQVNQPQHF
CDR3 DNA: TGCGCCAGCAGCTTGGGACAGGTTAATCAGCCCCAGCATTTT

clone size: .
CDR3 length: 21
J gene: TRBJ2-1
V gene: TRBV7-7
D gene: .
CDR3 protein: CASSRPTQESTALCRTLEQFF
CDR3 DNA: TGTGCCAGCAGCCGACCCACACAGGAGTCGACCGCGCTATGTAGAACTCTTGAGCAGTTCTTC

clone size: once
CDR3 length: 13
J gene: TRBJ1-1
V gene: TRBV6-5
D gene: .
CDR3 protein: CASSPRRYTEAFF
CDR3 DNA: TGTGCCAGCAGTCCCCGGAGGTACACTGAAGCTTTCTTT

clone size: few
CDR3 length: 15
J gene: TRBJ2-3
V gene: TRBV27
D gene: .
CDR3 protein: CASSWQGFSTDTQYF
CDR3 DNA: TGTGCCAGCAGTTGGCAGGGCTTTAGCACAGATACGCAGTATTTT

clone size: few
CDR3 length: 11
J gene: TRBJ2-7
V gene: TRBV30
D gene: TRBD1
CDR3 protein: CAWGTAYEQYF
CDR3 DNA: TGTGCCTGGGGGACAGCCTACGAGCAGTACTTC